These 7 T cell receptor beta chains came from one sample sequenced in a study of blood T cell repertoires in COVID-19. Sequencing was performed with immunoSEQ multiplex PCR; in TCRdb, only in-frame clones are kept and a portion is missing. The sample carries over 45,000 clones, roughly 80% recorded once. The sample consisted of peripheral blood. These TCRs come from a human donor in a cohort sampled during active or convalescent COVID-19.

V gene TRBV6-5 combines with J gene TRBJ1-3, with a weak D call TRBD1 (5 bases). Germline CDR1 and CDR2: MNHEY and SVGAGI. V dropped 7 bases and J dropped 0 bases, with 13 bases sitting between them. This CDR3 region has 15 residues. This chain's CDR3 is CASTQGDSSGNTIYF. CDR3 DNA: TGTGCCAGCACTCAGGGCGATAGCTCTGGAAACACCATATATTTT.

The chain couples TRBV6-1 to TRBJ1-6; the D gene is possibly TRBD1 (6 bases). Trimming took off 0 bases at V and 4 bases at J, with 16 bases between the two ends. The CDR3 is 18 amino acids. CDR1 and CDR2 from the germline V gene are MNHNS and SASEGT. CDR3 region: CASSEAGGGSSYNSPLHF. In DNA, the CDR3 is TGTGCCAGCAGTGAAGCAGGGGGGGGCTCCTCATATAATTCACCCCTCCACTTT.

The rearrangement links TRBV9 to TRBJ2-2; the match to TRBD1 covers 7 bases. The CDR3 spans 16 residues. Germline lookup yields CDR1 SGDLS and CDR2 YYNGEE. The V gene end was trimmed by 4 bases and the J gene end by 1 base; junction bases not matched to a gene: 7. CDR3 sequence (DNA): TGTGCCAGCAGCCCCCGACAGGGCGTGAACACCGGGGAGCTGTTTTTT. It is translated as CASSPRQGVNTGELFF.

The CDR3 sequence: CASSANSGRGFGEKLFF. The CDR3 DNA reads TGCGCCAGCAGCGCCAACTCAGGGAGGGGATTCGGTGAAAAACTGTTTTTT. The chain links TRBV5-1 to TRBJ1-4, with D possibly being TRBD1 (5 bases). Germline V gene lookup returns CDR1 SGHRS and CDR2 YFSETQ. Trimming stripped 4 bases from V and 7 bases from J, with 23 bases between. The CDR3 has 17 amino acids.

The V gene is TRBV11-3, the J gene TRBJ2-1, with 7 bases identical to TRBD1. With V trimmed by 5 bases and J by 5 bases, 12 bases remained unmatched. The CDR3 covers 16 residues. The germline CDR1 and CDR2 sequences are SGHNT and YENEEA. CDR3 residues: CASSPQGKGADNEQFF. CDR3 DNA sequence: TGTGCCAGCAGCCCTCAGGGGAAGGGGGCTGACAATGAGCAGTTCTTC. The full variable domain, its missing parts supplied by reference TRBV11-3 and TRBJ2-1, is EAGVVQSPRYKIIEKKQPVAFWCNPISGHNTLYWYLQNLGQGPELLIRYENEEAVDDSQLPKDRFSAERLKGVDSTLKIQPAELGDSAVYLCASSPQGKGADNEQFFGPGTRLTVL.

The V and J genes are TRBV4-1 and TRBJ2-6, with D possibly TRBD1 on 6 matching bases. The ends were cut back, 0 bases at V and 4 bases at J, with 10 bases in the middle. This CDR3 has 16 residues. The V gene's germline CDR1 is MGHRA and CDR2 YSYEKL. The DNA for the CDR3 is TGCGCCAGCAGCCAAGAGGGGGCAGGAGGGGCCAACGTCCTGACTTTC. Residues: CASSQEGAGGANVLTF.

The V gene is TRBV18, the J gene TRBJ2-1; 9 positions match TRBD2. The length of the CDR3 is 16 residues. Germline V CDR1 and CDR2: KGHSH, LQKENI. After removal of 0 bases from V and 2 bases from J, the junction contained 2 bases not matched to a gene. This CDR3 is CASSPPQRGAYNEQFF. The CDR3, as DNA: TGTGCCAGCTCACCACCGCAGCGGGGGGCCTACAATGAGCAGTTCTTC.